This paragraph covers one TCR beta chain sequence. These data belong to a study of blood T cell repertoires in COVID-19. Study-wide context: Samples of COVID-19 (acute and convalescent) were obtained from the United States, Italy and Spain. Sources were T cells, B-cell-depleted T cells, or PBMCs; the material itself was cDNA or gDNA.

Enrolled during active infection, Seattle patients were then followed longitudinally. The CDR3 runs 15 residues. V was cut by 3 bases and J by 2 bases, with 12 bases left in between. The V gene's germline CDR1 is WNHNN and CDR2 SYGVQD (reference sequence). Measured with immunoSEQ multiplex PCR; TCRdb has only the in-frame clones, and not every one. The sample has about half a million clones; 85% to 90% are singletons. The V and J genes are TRBV10-1 and TRBJ2-3; D is undetermined. The sample was peripheral blood. The receptor was isolated from a young man with COVID-19, enrolled during active disease. The CDR3 protein is CASSDPSEVTDTQYF. The CDR3 nucleotides are TGCGCCAGCAGTGACCCCAGTGAGGTCACAGATACGCAGTATTTT.